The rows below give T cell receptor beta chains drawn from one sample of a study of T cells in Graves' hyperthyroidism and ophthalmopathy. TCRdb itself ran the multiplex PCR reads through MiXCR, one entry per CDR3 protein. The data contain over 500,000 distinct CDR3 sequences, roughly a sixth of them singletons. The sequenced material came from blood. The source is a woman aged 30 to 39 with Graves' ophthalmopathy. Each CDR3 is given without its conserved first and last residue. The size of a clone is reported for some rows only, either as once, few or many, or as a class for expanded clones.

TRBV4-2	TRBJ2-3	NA	ASSPEGGTDTQY
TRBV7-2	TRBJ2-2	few	ASSVDPDGGELS
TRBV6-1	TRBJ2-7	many	ASRLTRQGGYEQY
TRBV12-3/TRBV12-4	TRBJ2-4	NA	ASSQRRLAGAKNIQY
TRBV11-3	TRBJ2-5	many	ASSFGGARGGQETQY
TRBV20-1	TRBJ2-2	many	SARFIPTGELF
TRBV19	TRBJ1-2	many	ASSPDSLNYGYT
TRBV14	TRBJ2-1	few	ASSQDWASNEQF
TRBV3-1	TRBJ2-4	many	ASSQDLQRQRIQY
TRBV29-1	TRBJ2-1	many	SVGGGAGNEQF
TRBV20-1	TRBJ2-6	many	SARGLGQGTGANVLT
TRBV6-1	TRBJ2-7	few	ASSINRGQYEQY
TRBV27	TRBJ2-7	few	ASTRDRYSYEQY
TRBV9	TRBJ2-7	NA	ASSVGGHSSYEQY
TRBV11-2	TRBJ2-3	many	ASSSMGGRADTQY
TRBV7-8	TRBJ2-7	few	ASSLIPGIYEQY
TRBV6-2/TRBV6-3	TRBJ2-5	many	ASSSIEETQY
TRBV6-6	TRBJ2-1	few	ASSYPDPGRSYNEQF
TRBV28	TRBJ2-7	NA	ASRREAYEQY
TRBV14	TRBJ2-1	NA	ASSQDQALVSSYNEQF
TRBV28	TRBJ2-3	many	ASSLQSASTDTQY
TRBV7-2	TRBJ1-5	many	ASSLTSYQPQH
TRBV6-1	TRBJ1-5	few	ASSELSNQPQH
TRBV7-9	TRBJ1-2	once	AVGGGWLANYGYT
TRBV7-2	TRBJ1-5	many	ASSLGSALSLAQH
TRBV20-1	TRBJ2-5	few	SASRGSGSWGETQY
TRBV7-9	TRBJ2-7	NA	ASSLANPYEQY
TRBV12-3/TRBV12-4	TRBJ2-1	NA	ASSLGGRAYNEQF
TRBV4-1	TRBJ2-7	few	ASSQGWDSNYEQY
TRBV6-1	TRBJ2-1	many	ASTKAGVGLGTYNEQF
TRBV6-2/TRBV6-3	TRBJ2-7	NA	ASKTSGSGEQY
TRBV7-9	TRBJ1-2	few	ASSLGRGPHGYT